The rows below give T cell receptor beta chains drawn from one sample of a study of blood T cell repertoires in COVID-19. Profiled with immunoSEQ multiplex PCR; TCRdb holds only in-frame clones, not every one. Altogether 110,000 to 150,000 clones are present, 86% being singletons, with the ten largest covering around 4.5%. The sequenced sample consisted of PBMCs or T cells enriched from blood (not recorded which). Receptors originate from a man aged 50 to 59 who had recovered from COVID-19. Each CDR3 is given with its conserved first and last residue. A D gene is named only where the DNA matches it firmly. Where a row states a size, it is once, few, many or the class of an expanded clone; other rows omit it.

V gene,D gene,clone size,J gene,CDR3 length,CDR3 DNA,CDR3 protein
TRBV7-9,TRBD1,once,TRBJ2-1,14,TGTGCCAGCAGCTTAGTCGGGACAGACAATGAGCAGTTCTTC,CASSLVGTDNEQFF
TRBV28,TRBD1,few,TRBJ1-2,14,TGTGCCAGCACCGGAACAGGGGGAAGGTATGGCTACACCTTC,CASTGTGGRYGYTF
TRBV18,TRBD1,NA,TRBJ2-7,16,TGTGCCAGCTCACCCCTCGGGACAGGGGGCAACTACGAGCAGTACTTC,CASSPLGTGGNYEQYF
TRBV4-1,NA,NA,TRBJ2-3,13,TGCGCCAGCAGCCCTCCCGCGTGGGATACGCAGTATTTT,CASSPPAWDTQYF
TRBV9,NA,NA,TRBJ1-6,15,TGTGCCAGCAGCGTAGGGAGGGTGGGTAATTCACCCCTCCACTTT,CASSVGRVGNSPLHF
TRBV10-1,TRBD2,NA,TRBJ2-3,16,TGCGCCAGCAGACCCACTAGCGGGGGACGGAGAGATACGCAGTATTTT,CASRPTSGGRRDTQYF
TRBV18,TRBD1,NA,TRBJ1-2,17,TGTGCCAGCTCACCATCGCCCCCGGGACAGGGGGCTACTGGCTACACCTTC,CASSPSPPGQGATGYTF
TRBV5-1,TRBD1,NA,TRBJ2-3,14,TGCGCCAGCAGAACCGGGACAGGTACAGATACGCAGTATTTT,CASRTGTGTDTQYF
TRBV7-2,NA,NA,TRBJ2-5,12,TGTGCCAGCAGCTTAATCCGAGAGACCCAGTACTTC,CASSLIRETQYF
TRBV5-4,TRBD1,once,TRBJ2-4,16,TGTGCCAGCAGCGTAGCGGGACAGGGGTTCAAAAACATTCAGTACTTC,CASSVAGQGFKNIQYF
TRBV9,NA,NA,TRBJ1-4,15,TGTGCCAGCAGCCCCGGGGCGGGGATTAATGAAAAACTGTTTTTT,CASSPGAGINEKLFF